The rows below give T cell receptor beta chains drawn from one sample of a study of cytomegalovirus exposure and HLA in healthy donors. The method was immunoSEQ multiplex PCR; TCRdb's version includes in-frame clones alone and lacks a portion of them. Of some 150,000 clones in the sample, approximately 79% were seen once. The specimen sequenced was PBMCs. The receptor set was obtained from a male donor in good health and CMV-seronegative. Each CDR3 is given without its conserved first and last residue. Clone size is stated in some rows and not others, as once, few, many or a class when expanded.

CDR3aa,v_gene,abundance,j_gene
ASSRQAGGGTGELF,TRBV4-3,.,TRBJ2-2
ASSAGQNTDTQY,TRBV9,.,TRBJ2-3
ASSGGAGEQF,TRBV10-1,.,TRBJ2-1
ASATSGLPYEQY,TRBV7-2,once,TRBJ2-7
AGTGESEKLF,TRBV30,.,TRBJ1-4
ASSPRVPEQF,TRBV9,.,TRBJ2-1
ASSLGAGGRTEAF,TRBV7-9,.,TRBJ1-1
ASSPRTSGGAGELF,TRBV7-8,.,TRBJ2-2
ASSSRDSGAAF,TRBV6-6,.,TRBJ1-1
ASSLVGLWETQY,TRBV13,.,TRBJ2-5
ASSGTGTGGYT,TRBV7-3,.,TRBJ1-2
ASSAETGAEQY,TRBV7-7,.,TRBJ2-7
ASSDNLSTDTQY,TRBV2,.,TRBJ2-3
ASNNREAKNIQY,TRBV2,.,TRBJ2-4
ASSILVWGSRIEQF,TRBV21-1,.,TRBJ2-1
ASRMDYCSPDTQY,TRBV12-2,.,TRBJ2-3
ASRAQDRSNQPQH,TRBV19,.,TRBJ1-5
SARESGEQF,TRBV20-1,.,TRBJ2-1
ASSPGGFYEQY,TRBV9,.,TRBJ2-7
ASSSWADEKLF,TRBV5-4,few,TRBJ1-4
ASSLGQDKETQY,TRBV11-2,.,TRBJ2-5
ASSLAGDFPEAF,TRBV27,.,TRBJ1-1
ASSPDTTGRTEAF,TRBV5-4,few,TRBJ1-1
AISESAGGPGEQY,TRBV10-3,.,TRBJ2-7
AWSPDSYGYT,TRBV30,.,TRBJ1-2
ASSLREPERGQPQH,TRBV27,.,TRBJ1-5
ASSPSGRSEQY,TRBV18,once,TRBJ2-7
ASSLGGGHNEQF,TRBV5-1,.,TRBJ2-1
ATSGPNYEQY,TRBV5-4,.,TRBJ2-7
ASSPTKNTEAF,TRBV6-5,.,TRBJ1-1
ASSERGGEKLF,TRBV2,.,TRBJ1-4
AWKPVGLGYT,TRBV30,.,TRBJ1-2
ASSLSAGTGINEQF,TRBV27,.,TRBJ2-1
ASSPGQPDTQY,TRBV11-3,.,TRBJ2-3
AWSGAGGQTYYEQY,TRBV30,.,TRBJ2-7
ASSIGLAQLSYEQY,TRBV19,.,TRBJ2-7
ASSLGGQNQPQH,TRBV7-2,.,TRBJ1-5
ASSGGVDQETQY,TRBV6-1,.,TRBJ2-5
ASRDRGKPQH,TRBV19,.,TRBJ1-5
ASSLWDRATNEKLF,TRBV5-1,.,TRBJ1-4
ASSPPGQGNTIY,TRBV6-5,.,TRBJ1-3
ASSGTGADTGELF,TRBV5-1,.,TRBJ2-2
ASSSGQRTDTQY,TRBV5-1,once,TRBJ2-3
ASSRDRINYGYT,TRBV11-2,.,TRBJ1-2
ASSEEQGRNTEAF,TRBV2,.,TRBJ1-1
ASSQGTSGNTDTQY,TRBV4-3,few,TRBJ2-3
AWSKDRVRTEAF,TRBV30,.,TRBJ1-1
ASSQDTFRTKGDTEAF,TRBV4-1,.,TRBJ1-1
ASSKMGDVGGGPKNIQY,TRBV21-1,.,TRBJ2-4
AATRTSNTEAF,TRBV7-9,few,TRBJ1-1
ASSFSNEQF,TRBV18,once,TRBJ2-1
ASSLLQGAGSDTQY,TRBV27,once,TRBJ2-3
ASSQGAGTISYEQY,TRBV4-3,.,TRBJ2-7